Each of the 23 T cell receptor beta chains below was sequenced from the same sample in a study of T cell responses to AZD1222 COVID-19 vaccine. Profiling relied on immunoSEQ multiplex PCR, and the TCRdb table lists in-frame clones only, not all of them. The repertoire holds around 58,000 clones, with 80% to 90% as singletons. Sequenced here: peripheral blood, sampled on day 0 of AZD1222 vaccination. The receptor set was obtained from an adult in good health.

Written as DNA, the CDR3 is TGTGCCAGCAGTTACGAAAGGGGATTGTATCAGCCCCAGCATTTT. Its translation is CASSYERGLYQPQHF. This chain connects TRBV6-2 or TRBV6-3 to TRBJ1-5; D possibly corresponds to TRBD1 (5 bases). The CDR3 sequence is 15 residues long. V dropped 2 bases and J dropped 5 bases, with 13 bases sitting between them. Germline CDR1 MNHEY, CDR2 SVGEGT.

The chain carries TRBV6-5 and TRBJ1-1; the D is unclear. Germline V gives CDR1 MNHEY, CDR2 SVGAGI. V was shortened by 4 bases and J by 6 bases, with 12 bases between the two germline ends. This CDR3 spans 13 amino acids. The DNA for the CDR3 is TGTGCCAGCAGTTTAGGGCCTAGCGCTGAAGCTTTCTTT. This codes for CASSLGPSAEAFF.

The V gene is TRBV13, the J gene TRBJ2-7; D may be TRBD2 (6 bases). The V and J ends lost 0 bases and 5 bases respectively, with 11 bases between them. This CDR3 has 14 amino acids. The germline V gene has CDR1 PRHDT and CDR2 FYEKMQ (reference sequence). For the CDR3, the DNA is TGTGCCAGCAGCTTAGGCCGGCGGGAAAACGAGCAGTACTTC. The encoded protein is CASSLGRRENEQYF.

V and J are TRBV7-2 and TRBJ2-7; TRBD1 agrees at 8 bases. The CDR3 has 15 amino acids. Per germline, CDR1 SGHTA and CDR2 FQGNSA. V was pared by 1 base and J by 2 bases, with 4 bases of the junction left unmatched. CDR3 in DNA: TGTGCCAGCAGCTTAGTCGACAGGGGCCCCTACGAGCAGTACGTC. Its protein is CASSLVDRGPYEQYV.

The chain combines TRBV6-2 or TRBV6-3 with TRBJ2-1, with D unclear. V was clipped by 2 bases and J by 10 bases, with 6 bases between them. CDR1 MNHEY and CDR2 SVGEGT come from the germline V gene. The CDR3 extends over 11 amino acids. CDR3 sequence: CASSYRWEQFF. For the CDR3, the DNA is TGTGCCAGCAGTTACAGGTGGGAGCAGTTCTTC.

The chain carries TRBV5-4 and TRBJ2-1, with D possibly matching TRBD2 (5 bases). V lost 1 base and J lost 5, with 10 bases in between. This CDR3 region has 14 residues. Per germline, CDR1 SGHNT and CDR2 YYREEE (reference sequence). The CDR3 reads CASSLRDNDNEQFF. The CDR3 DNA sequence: TGTGCCAGCAGCTTGCGGGATAATGACAATGAGCAGTTCTTC.

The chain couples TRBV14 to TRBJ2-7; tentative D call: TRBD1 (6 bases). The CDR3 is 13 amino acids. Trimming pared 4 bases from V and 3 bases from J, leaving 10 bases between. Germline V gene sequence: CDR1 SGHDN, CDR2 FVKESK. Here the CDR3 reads CASSPLGHYEQYV. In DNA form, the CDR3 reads TGTGCCAGCAGCCCTCTGGGACACTACGAGCAGTACGTC.

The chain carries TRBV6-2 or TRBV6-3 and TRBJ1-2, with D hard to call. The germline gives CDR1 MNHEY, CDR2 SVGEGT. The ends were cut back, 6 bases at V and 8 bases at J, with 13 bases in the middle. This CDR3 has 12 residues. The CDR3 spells CASSPWYQGYTF. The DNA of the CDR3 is TGTGCCAGCAGCCCCTGGTATCAAGGCTACACCTTC.

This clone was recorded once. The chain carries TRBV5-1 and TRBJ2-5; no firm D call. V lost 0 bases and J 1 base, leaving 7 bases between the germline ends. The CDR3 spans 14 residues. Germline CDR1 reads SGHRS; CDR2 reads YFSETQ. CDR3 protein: CASSLGGSQETQYF. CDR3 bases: TGCGCCAGCAGCTTGGGAGGCAGCCAAGAGACCCAGTACTTC.

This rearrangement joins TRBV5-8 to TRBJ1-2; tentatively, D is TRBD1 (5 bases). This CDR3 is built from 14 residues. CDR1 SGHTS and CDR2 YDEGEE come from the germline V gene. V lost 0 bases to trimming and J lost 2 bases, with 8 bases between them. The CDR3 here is CASSLARQNYGYTF. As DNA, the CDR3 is TGTGCCAGCAGCTTGGCAAGACAGAACTATGGCTACACCTTC.

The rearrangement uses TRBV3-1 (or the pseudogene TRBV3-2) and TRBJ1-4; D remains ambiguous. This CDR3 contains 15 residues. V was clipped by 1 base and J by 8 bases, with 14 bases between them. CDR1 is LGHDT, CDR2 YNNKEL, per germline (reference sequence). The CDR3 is CASSQGALTHEKLFF. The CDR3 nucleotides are TGTGCCAGCAGCCAAGGGGCCCTTACCCACGAAAAACTGTTTTTT.

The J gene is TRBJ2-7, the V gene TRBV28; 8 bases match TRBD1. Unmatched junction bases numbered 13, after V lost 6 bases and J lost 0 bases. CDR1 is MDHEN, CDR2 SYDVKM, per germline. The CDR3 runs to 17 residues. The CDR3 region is CASSQRGRGPYSYEQYF. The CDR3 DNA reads TGTGCCAGCAGCCAACGGGGCAGGGGGCCCTACTCCTACGAGCAGTACTTC.

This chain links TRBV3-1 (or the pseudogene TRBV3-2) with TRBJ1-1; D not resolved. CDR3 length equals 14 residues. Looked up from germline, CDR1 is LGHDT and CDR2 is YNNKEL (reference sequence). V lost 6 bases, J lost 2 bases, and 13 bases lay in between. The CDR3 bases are TGTGCCAGCAGACCAATGACGGTTAACACTGAAGCTTTCTTT. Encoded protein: CASRPMTVNTEAFF.

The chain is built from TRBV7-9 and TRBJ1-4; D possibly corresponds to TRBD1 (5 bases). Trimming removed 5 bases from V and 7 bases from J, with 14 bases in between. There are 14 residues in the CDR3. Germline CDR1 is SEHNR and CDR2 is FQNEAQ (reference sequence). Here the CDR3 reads CASSPSGGIEKLFF. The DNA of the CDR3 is TGTGCCAGCAGCCCATCGGGGGGTATTGAAAAACTGTTTTTT.

CDR3 loop: CSANSFYGYTF. CDR3 nucleotides: TGCAGTGCTAACAGCTTCTATGGCTACACCTTC. This chain uses TRBV20-1 with TRBJ1-2; D unclear. The ends were cut back, 4 bases at V and 4 bases at J, with 7 bases in the middle. CDR1 is DFQATT, CDR2 SNEGSKA, per germline (reference sequence). The CDR3 is 11 amino acids.

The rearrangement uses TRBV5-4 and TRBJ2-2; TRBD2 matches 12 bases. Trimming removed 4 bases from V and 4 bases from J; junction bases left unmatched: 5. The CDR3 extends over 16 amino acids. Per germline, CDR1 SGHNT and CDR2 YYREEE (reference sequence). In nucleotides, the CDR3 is TGTGCCAGCAGCCCAGGACTAGCGGGATTCACCGGGGAGCTGTTTTTT. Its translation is CASSPGLAGFTGELFF.

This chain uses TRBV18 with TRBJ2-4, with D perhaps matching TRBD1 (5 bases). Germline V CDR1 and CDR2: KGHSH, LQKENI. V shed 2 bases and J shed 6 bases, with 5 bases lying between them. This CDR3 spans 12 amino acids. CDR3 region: CASSPRGNIQYF. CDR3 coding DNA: TGTGCCAGCTCACCAAGGGGAAACATTCAGTACTTC.

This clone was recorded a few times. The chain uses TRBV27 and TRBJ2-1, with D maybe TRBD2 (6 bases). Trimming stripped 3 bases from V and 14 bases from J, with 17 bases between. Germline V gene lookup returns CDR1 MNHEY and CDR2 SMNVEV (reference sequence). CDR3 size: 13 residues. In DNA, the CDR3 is TGTGCCAGCAGTTTTTTTCGGGGGTCCGTTGAGTTCTTC. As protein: CASSFFRGSVEFF.

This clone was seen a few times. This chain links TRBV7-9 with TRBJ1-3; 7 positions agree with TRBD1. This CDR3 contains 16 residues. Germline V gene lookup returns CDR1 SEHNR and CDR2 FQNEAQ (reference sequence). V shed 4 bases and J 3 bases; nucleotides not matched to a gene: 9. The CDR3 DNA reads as TGTGCCAGCAGCTCCAGACAGGGACTAAGTGGAAACACCATATATTTT. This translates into CASSSRQGLSGNTIYF.

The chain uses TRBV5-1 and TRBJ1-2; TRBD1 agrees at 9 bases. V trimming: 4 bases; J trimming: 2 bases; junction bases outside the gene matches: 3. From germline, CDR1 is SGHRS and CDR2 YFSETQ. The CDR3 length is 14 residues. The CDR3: CASSTDRGNYGYTF. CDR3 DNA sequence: TGCGCCAGCAGCACGGACAGGGGCAACTATGGCTACACCTTC.

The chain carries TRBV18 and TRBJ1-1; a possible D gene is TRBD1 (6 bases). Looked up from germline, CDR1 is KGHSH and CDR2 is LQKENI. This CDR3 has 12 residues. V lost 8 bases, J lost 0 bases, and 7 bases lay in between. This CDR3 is CASQGMNTEAFF. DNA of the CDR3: TGTGCCAGCCAGGGGATGAACACTGAAGCTTTCTTT.

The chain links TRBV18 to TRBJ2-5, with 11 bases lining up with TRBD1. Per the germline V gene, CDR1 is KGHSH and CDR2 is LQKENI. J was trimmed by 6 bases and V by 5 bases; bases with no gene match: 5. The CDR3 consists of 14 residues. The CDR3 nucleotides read TGTGCCAGCTCAGGACAGGGGGCTGGGAAGACCCAGTACTTC. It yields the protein CASSGQGAGKTQYF.

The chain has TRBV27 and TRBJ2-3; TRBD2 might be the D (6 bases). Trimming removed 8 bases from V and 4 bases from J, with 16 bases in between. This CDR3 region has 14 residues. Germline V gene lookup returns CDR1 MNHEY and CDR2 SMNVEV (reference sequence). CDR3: CASSIVGSADTQYF. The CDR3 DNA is TGTGCCAGCTCGATTGTCGGGAGCGCAGATACGCAGTATTTT.